These 30 T cell receptor beta chains were sequenced from one sample in a study of tumor-infiltrating lymphocytes in primary liver carcinoma (dated by TCRdb to the late 2010s). Sequencing was performed on an Illumina HiSeq 2500. Starting from around 520 ng total RNA, TCRbeta-specific cDNA was produced by reverse transcription with a constant-region primer and ProtoScript II reverse transcriptase. Construction of the TCRbeta libraries relied on three nested rounds of multiplex PCR, following a slightly modified ARM-PCR procedure. Multiplex TRBV1-TRBV30 forward primers and a Cbeta reverse primer were used in the first two PCR rounds, each of which was run for 9 to 11 cycles. TCRdb took the public reads, trimmed them with fastp at Q25, ran MiXCR for clone calling and kept in-frame beta chains. Each entry merges the rows of one CDR3 protein and shows their most common DNA and genes. Present in this sample are tens of thousands of distinct CDR3 sequences, 71% of which were seen just once. In total, the top ten clones hold 12% to 15% of the sample.

Without any cell sorting, total RNA and DNA were extracted together from around 20-30 mg of bulk tissue using the AllPrep DNA/RNA mini kit. The sequenced sample was liver tumor tissue from sampling region 4. In the paper's terms, the cell subset or site label means: tumor region T4, right-lateral pole. These receptors all stem from a woman in her fifties or sixties with primary liver carcinoma and hepatitis B virus infection.

As concerns this clonotype: The conserved phenylalanine or tryptophan is not found at the CDR3 terminus, so this likely reflects a read error. No DNA is shown, since the ends of the CDR3 on it are uncertain; the CDR3 is the one TCRdb lists. The genes are TRBV6-6 and TRBJ1-1. The CDR3 spans 13 amino acids, including both terminal residues. Germline values: CDR1 MNHNY, CDR2 SVGAGI (reference sequence). The CDR3: CASSYSENTESFS.

Concerning this clonotype itself: The CDR3 ends on some other residue instead of the conserved phenylalanine or tryptophan, so this is likely a read error. This chain links TRBV2 with TRBJ1-2; the D is unclear. This CDR3 spans 17 amino acids. V lost 1 base to trimming and J lost 0 bases, with 15 bases between them. Germline V gives CDR1 SNHLY, CDR2 FYNNEI. CDR3 region: CASSEDAGTLTNYGYTL. DNA of the CDR3: TGTGCCAGCAGTGAAGATGCAGGAACGCTTACTAACTATGGCTACACCTTA.

By its share, this clonotype is medium-sized. The J gene is TRBJ2-7, the V gene TRBV11-2; tentatively, D is TRBD2 (5 bases). Germline V gene lookup returns CDR1 SGHAT and CDR2 FQNNGV. Deletions cut 3 bases from V and 6 bases from J, with 15 bases between. The CDR3 length is 14 residues. This CDR3 reads CASSFQTLRGEQYF. CDR3 DNA: TGTGCCAGCAGCTTTCAGACACTCCGGGGCGAGCAGTACTTC. The full variable domain, in which reference TRBV11-2 and TRBJ2-7 provide the parts outside the CDR3, is EAGVAQSPRYKIIEKRQSVAFWCNPISGHATLYWYQQILGQGPKLLIQFQNNGVVDDSQLPKDRFSAERLKGVDSTLKIQPAKLEDSAVYLCASSFQTLRGEQYFGPGTRLTVT.

On this clonotype itself: A junction end diverges from the germline sequence, so it may reflect a read error. The chain couples TRBV29-1 to TRBJ2-3, with 8 bases that match TRBD2. This CDR3 has 17 residues. Per germline, CDR1 SQVTM and CDR2 ANQGSEA. The CDR3 bases are TGCAGCGTGGGGAGGGATGGCGGGAGGTACAGCACAGATACGCGGTATTTT. Encoded protein: CSVGRDGGRYSTDTRYF.

The table lists this clonotype with many counts. This sequence joins TRBV30 and TRBJ2-3, with 9 bases lining up with TRBD2. The trim removed 0 bases at V and 4 bases at J, leaving 5 bases unmatched. The CDR3 has 15 amino acids. The germline V gene encodes CDR1 GTSNPN and CDR2 SVGIG (reference sequence). CDR3 in amino acids: CAWSVGSGRSDTQYF. Here the CDR3 DNA reads TGTGCCTGGAGTGTGGGTAGCGGGAGATCAGATACGCAGTATTTT.

The chain has TRBV11-2 and TRBJ2-1, with 7 positions matching TRBD1. Trimming removed 2 bases from V and 9 bases from J; junction bases left unmatched: 16. Germline V gene data show CDR1 as SGHAT and CDR2 as FQNNGV. This CDR3 comprises 17 residues. In nucleotides, the CDR3 is TGTGCCAGCAGCTTAATCCATGGACAGGCGTACAGGGGTGAGCAGTTCTTC. Residues: CASSLIHGQAYRGEQFF.

V and J are TRBV19 and TRBJ2-7; 8 bases fit TRBD2. The CDR3 loop spans 15 amino acids. Germline-derived CDR1 and CDR2 are LNHDA and SQIVND (reference sequence). The junction had 9 bases not matched to a gene; V was cut back by 6 bases and J by 2 bases. CDR3 DNA sequence: TGTGCCAGTAGGGGGACGGCGGGAGGCCCCTACGAGCAGTACTTC. Its protein is CASRGTAGGPYEQYF. The variable domain in full, completed from reference TRBV19 and TRBJ2-7, reads DGGITQSPKYLFRKEGQNVTLSCEQNLNHDAMYWYRQDPGQGLRLIYYSQIVNDFQKGDIAEGYSVSREKKESFPLTVTSAQKNPTAFYLCASRGTAGGPYEQYFGPGTRLTVT.

This clonotype was observed at least ten times. CDR3 residues: CASSLAGVIGEQYF. Here the CDR3 DNA reads TGTGCCAGCAGTTTGGCCGGGGTAATAGGTGAGCAGTACTTC. This chain joins TRBV28 and TRBJ2-7, with D perhaps matching TRBD2 (5 bases). The CDR3 length is 14 residues. Trimming pared 3 bases from V and 7 bases from J, leaving 16 bases between. Per the germline V gene, CDR1 is MDHEN and CDR2 is SYDVKM.

As for this clonotype: Relative to the germline gene, one junction end is altered; a read error may explain this. This rearrangement joins TRBV28 to TRBJ1-3; D call uncertain. Germline V gene data show CDR1 as MDHEN and CDR2 as SYDVKM. This CDR3 is built from 15 residues. This CDR3 reads CASSFIGSSGKTIYF. CDR3 sequence (DNA): TGTGCCAGCAGTTTTATCGGGTCGTCTGGAAAGACCATATATTTT.

Worth noting for this clonotype: At one end, the junction sequence differs from germline, possibly due to a read error. V is TRBV6-2 or TRBV6-3 and J is TRBJ2-7, with D possibly being TRBD1 (7 bases). From germline, CDR1 is MNHEY and CDR2 SVGEGT. The CDR3 has 15 amino acids. The DNA of the CDR3 is TGCGCCAGCAGATACTCGGAGGGGGCAGTGGTCGAGCAGTACTTC. Residues: CASRYSEGAVVEQYF.

Notes on this clonotype: The germline gene is not matched at one end of the junction; a read error may be the cause. The rearrangement links TRBV11-2 to TRBJ2-3; possible D gene TRBD2, 5 bases. Per the germline V gene, CDR1 is SGHAT and CDR2 is FQNNGV. The CDR3 runs 14 residues. The CDR3 DNA reads as TGTGCCAGCAGATTAGTTGGGAGCACCGATACGCAATATTTT. Amino acid sequence: CASRLVGSTDTQYF.

As regards this clonotype: Its ends do not fully match the called genes, so a read error is possible. The chain joins TRBV29-1 to TRBJ2-6; unclear D gene. Germline V gene lookup returns CDR1 SQVTM and CDR2 ANQGSEA. The CDR3 has 16 residues. CDR3 protein: CSVHLGEVSEANVLTF. The CDR3 DNA sequence: TGCAGCGTTCATCTAGGAGAAGTATCTGAGGCCAACGTCCTGACTTTC.

This clonotype was detected a few times. A junction boundary mismatches the germline segment, possibly from a read error. V gene TRBV12-3 or TRBV12-4 combines with J gene TRBJ1-2; D possibly corresponds to TRBD1 (5 bases). The CDR3 covers 13 residues. CDR3 region: CASNRAGTYGYTF. CDR3 bases: TGTGCCAGCAATCGCGCAGGGACCTATGGCTACACTTTC.

By share, this clonotype ranks as medium-sized. CDR3 bases: TGTGCCAGCAGCTTAGAGGGGGCGCGGAATGAGCAGTTCTTC. Protein: CASSLEGARNEQFF. The J gene is TRBJ2-1, the V gene TRBV11-3; TRBD1 is a possible D gene (6 bases). Between the trimmed V and J ends, which lost 0 bases and 7 bases, there was a span of 10 bases. Germline CDR1 and CDR2: SGHNT and YENEEA. This CDR3 contains 14 residues.

On this clonotype: The junction shows a germline mismatch at one end, possibly a read error. The rearrangement joins TRBV28 to TRBJ1-5; D gene uncertain. Looked up from germline, CDR1 is MDHEN and CDR2 is SYDVKM. The CDR3 sequence is 14 residues long. CDR3 nucleotide sequence: TGTGTCAGCAGCCCACACACGTACAATCAGCCCCAGCATTTT. It specifies CVSSPHTYNQPQHF. Looking up the rest from reference TRBV28 and TRBJ1-5 gives the full variable domain: DVKVTQSSRYLVKRTGEKVFLECVQDMDHENMFWYRQDPGLGLRLIYFSYDVKMKEKGDIPEGYSVSREKKERFSLILESASTNQTSMYLCVSSPHTYNQPQHFGDGTRLSIL.

Of note for this clonotype: Its ends do not fully match the called genes, so a read error is possible. This sequence joins TRBV6-1 and TRBJ1-1, with 8 bases matching TRBD1. The CDR3 totals 13 residues. Germline-derived CDR1 and CDR2 are MNHNS and SASEGT. In nucleotides, the CDR3 is TGTACCAGCGGTTACAGGGGGAACACTGAAACTTTCTTT. Encoded protein: CTSGYRGNTETFF.

V and J are TRBV4-2 and TRBJ2-3; D is perhaps TRBD1 (5 bases). There are 15 residues in the CDR3. Germline values: CDR1 LGHNA, CDR2 YNFKEQ. Trimming left V 2 bases short and J 8 bases short, with 17 bases between. CDR3 bases: TGTGCCAGCAGCCAATTTGGCGGCAGGGTAGGTACGCAGTATTTT. As protein: CASSQFGGRVGTQYF.

This clonotype was seen many times. The genes are TRBV28 and TRBJ2-5, with 12 nucleotides matching TRBD2. The germline V gene encodes CDR1 MDHEN and CDR2 SYDVKM. This CDR3 contains 15 residues. The trim removed 5 bases at V and 2 bases at J, leaving 3 bases unmatched. CDR3 nucleotide sequence: TGTGCCAGCAGTGTGACTAGCGGGGGACAAGAGACCCAGTACTTC. Protein: CASSVTSGGQETQYF.

The genes are TRBV11-3 and TRBJ2-7, with TRBD1 identical over 10 bases. In germline, CDR1 is SGHNT, CDR2 YENEEA. CDR3 length: 15 residues. Germline trimming cut 5 bases from V and 3 bases from J; bases unmatched to any gene: 7. For the CDR3, the DNA is TGTGCCAGCAGCCTCGCGACAGGGGGCGACTACGAGCAGTACTTC. This encodes CASSLATGGDYEQYF.

Of note for this clonotype: A much larger clone sits a single nucleotide away, making a read error possible. V is TRBV30 and J is TRBJ1-4; TRBD1 agrees at 7 bases. The CDR3 covers 14 residues. The germline CDR1 and CDR2 sequences are GTSNPN and SVGIG (reference sequence). This chain's CDR3 is CAWSSGTVNEILFF. The CDR3 bases are TGTGCCTGGAGTTCCGGGACAGTCAATGAAATACTGTTTTTT.

In DNA form, the CDR3 reads TGTGCCAGCAGCTCGGGGCTAGGCAATGAGCAGTTCTTC. It specifies CASSSGLGNEQFF. This chain uses TRBV5-4 with TRBJ2-1, with D perhaps being TRBD1 or TRBD2 (5 bases each). The ends were cut back, 3 bases at V and 6 bases at J, with 10 bases in the middle. The length of the CDR3 is 13 residues. CDR1 and CDR2 (germline): SGHNT, YYREEE (reference sequence).

The chain links TRBV28 to TRBJ2-1; D perhaps matches TRBD1 (6 bases). V lost 5 bases to trimming and J lost 2 bases, with 16 bases between them. Germline V lookup: CDR1 MDHEN, CDR2 SYDVKM. The CDR3 has 16 residues. The CDR3 sequence: CASSTTGASPYNEQFF. DNA of the CDR3: TGTGCCAGCAGTACGACAGGCGCGAGCCCCTACAATGAGCAGTTCTTC.

This clonotype has a count of ten or more. The rearrangement uses TRBV12-3 or TRBV12-4 and TRBJ2-7; the match to TRBD2 covers 11 bases. This CDR3 is 17 amino acids long. V trimming: 3 bases; J trimming: 1 base; junction bases outside the gene matches: 8. The CDR3 DNA follows: TGTGCCAGCAGTTTCCTAATTGGGACTAGCGGTTCCTACGAGCAGTACTTC. Amino acids: CASSFLIGTSGSYEQYF.

About this clonotype itself: No conserved phenylalanine or tryptophan is present at the end of the CDR3, so a read error is the likely explanation. This chain connects TRBV10-2 to TRBJ1-5; D might be TRBD1 (5 bases). The germline V gene has CDR1 WSHSY and CDR2 SAAADI. The CDR3 covers 14 residues. V was shortened by 6 bases and J by 5 bases, with 14 bases between the two germline ends. The CDR3 reads CASRRDWEDQPQHL. Written as DNA, the CDR3 is TGCGCCAGCAGACGGGACTGGGAAGATCAGCCCCAGCATCTT.

This clonotype was picked up one time. The junction does not match germline at one end; this may be a read error. The chain combines TRBV5-1 with TRBJ2-1; 11 bases match TRBD2. Germline CDR1 is SGHRS and CDR2 is YFSETQ. The CDR3 loop spans 15 amino acids. DNA of the CDR3: TGCGCCGGCAGCTTACTAGCGGGAGTATACGATGAGCAGTTCTTC. Protein: CAGSLLAGVYDEQFF.

Notes on this clonotype: One junction end does not reproduce the germline sequence, and a read error may be involved. This rearrangement joins TRBV11-2 to TRBJ2-1; D ambiguous. Germline assignment: CDR1 SGHAT and CDR2 FQNNGV. This CDR3 region has 14 residues. For the CDR3, the DNA is TGTGCCAGCACCTTAGGTGGGAACCGCAATGAGCAGTCCTTC. Translated, it gives CASTLGGNRNEQSF.

On this clonotype: Just one base apart from a much larger clone, this may be a read error. The gene calls are TRBV30 and TRBJ2-5; TRBD2 matches at 11 bases. This CDR3 has 14 amino acids. Germline CDR1 reads GTSNPN; CDR2 reads SVGIG (reference sequence). CDR3 coding DNA: TGTGCCTGGAGCTCGGGACTAGCGGTGGAGACCCAGAACTTC. Translating gives CAWSSGLAVETQNF. Based on the CDR3 plus reference TRBV30 and TRBJ2-5, the full variable domain is SQTIHQWPATLVQPVGSPLSLECTVEGTSNPNLYWYRQAAGRGLQLLFYSVGIGQISSEVPQNLSASRPQDRQFILSSKKLLLSDSGFYLCAWSSGLAVETQNFGPGTRLLVL.

About this clonotype: At one boundary the junction diverges from the germline segment, which might be a read error. The J gene is TRBJ1-5, the V gene TRBV4-2, with TRBD1 matching 9 bases. The DNA end lines up better with TRBJ2-3; the J call may be wrong. Germline CDR1 LGHNA, CDR2 YNFKEQ. This CDR3 spans 15 amino acids. CDR3 loop: CASSQDGQGSQPQYF. CDR3 sequence (DNA): TGTGCTAGCAGCCAAGATGGACAGGGGAGTCAGCCCCAGTATTTT.

About this clonotype itself: With a much larger clone just one base away, this may be a read error. Since the CDR3 does not end with the conserved phenylalanine or tryptophan, this likely comes from a read error. V is TRBV28 and J is TRBJ1-5; a possible D gene is TRBD1 (5 bases). The CDR3 sequence is 13 residues long. Trimming removed 1 base at V and 11 bases at J, with 12 bases between. CDR1 is MDHEN, CDR2 SYDVKM, per germline. The CDR3 DNA reads as TGTGCCAGCAGTTTATTGAACAGCAGGGCCCAGCATTAT. It yields the protein CASSLLNSRAQHY.

Worth noting for this clonotype: A read error is likely, as this CDR3 ends without the conserved phenylalanine or tryptophan. V gene TRBV29-1 combines with J gene TRBJ2-7; 8 bases fit TRBD1. CDR1 is SQVTM, CDR2 ANQGSEA, per germline. Unmatched junction bases numbered 5, after V lost 2 bases and J lost 2 bases. The CDR3 sequence is 14 residues long. CDR3 region: CSVELTGAPYEQYY. Here the CDR3 DNA reads TGCAGCGTTGAATTGACAGGGGCCCCCTACGAGCAGTACTAC.